The present TCR beta chain was sequenced within a study of blood T cell repertoires in COVID-19. Study-level information: T cells, B-cell-depleted T cells, or PBMCs supplied cDNA or gDNA.

Categorization into cohorts depended on clinical history that participants reported. The method was immunoSEQ multiplex PCR; TCRdb's version includes in-frame clones alone and lacks a portion of them. The data contain 390,000 or so clones, more than 80% of them singletons. Germline CDR1 is SSHAT and CDR2 is FNYEAQ (reference sequence). This CDR3 comprises 16 residues. J was trimmed by 6 bases and V by 5 bases; bases with no gene match: 9. The sequencing input was PBMCs or T cells enriched from blood (not recorded which). This clonotype was obtained from a man younger than 35 who had recovered from COVID-19. The chain couples TRBV7-7 to TRBJ2-3, with TRBD2 matching over 12 bases. The CDR3 DNA follows: TGTGCCAGCAGCCCCCTAGCGGGGGGGCGGGTGGATACGCAGTATTTT. It encodes CASSPLAGGRVDTQYF.